This passage covers 27 T cell receptor beta chains from one sample sequenced in a study of chemoradiotherapy in HPV16-positive cancers. The data were produced by immunoSEQ multiplex PCR, yet TCRdb's version contains in-frame clones alone and is incomplete. The repertoire holds about 5,900 clones, with 73% as singletons. The specimen was taken from a patient who underwent chemoradiotherapy. Source of these receptors: a human donor with HPV-associated anogenital cancer.

This chain joins TRBV7-9 and TRBJ1-5; TRBD1 might be the D (5 bases). Per the germline V gene, CDR1 is SEHNR and CDR2 is FQNEAQ (reference sequence). The CDR3 spans 13 residues. V gave up 4 bases and J gave up 3 bases, with 7 bases separating them. Written as DNA, the CDR3 is TGTGCCAGCAGCTCGACAGCCAATCAGCCCCAGCATTTT. Translating gives CASSSTANQPQHF.

This clone was observed a few times. The rearrangement joins TRBV7-9 to TRBJ1-5; 7 bases match TRBD1. Germline assignment: CDR1 SEHNR and CDR2 FQNEAQ (reference sequence). Trimming at V came to 1 base and at J to 5 bases, leaving 2 bases not matched to a gene. CDR3 size: 14 residues. In nucleotides, the CDR3 is TGTGCCAGCAGCTTAGGAGGGGGCCATCAGCCCCAGCATTTT. It specifies CASSLGGGHQPQHF.

The rearrangement uses TRBV11-3 and TRBJ1-1; D uncertain. Deletions cut 7 bases from V and 1 base from J, with 13 bases between. In germline, CDR1 is SGHNT, CDR2 YENEEA. This CDR3 spans 14 amino acids. The CDR3 DNA reads as TGTGCCAGCAACCCGGCGGCGGAGAACACTGAAGCTTTCTTT. This codes for CASNPAAENTEAFF.

This chain joins TRBV5-1 and TRBJ2-5; TRBD1 might be the D (6 bases). Germline V gene sequence: CDR1 SGHRS, CDR2 YFSETQ. CDR3 length: 15 amino acids. V was clipped by 1 base and J by 5 bases, with 15 bases between them. This CDR3 reads CASSLYAGAGETQYF. CDR3 DNA sequence: TGCGCCAGCAGCTTGTATGCAGGGGCCGGGGAGACCCAGTACTTC.

The chain is built from TRBV7-9 and TRBJ1-1; D is unclear. Per germline, CDR1 SEHNR and CDR2 FQNEAQ (reference sequence). V was cut by 1 base and J by 5 bases, with 14 bases left in between. CDR3 length equals 15 residues. The CDR3, as DNA: TGTGCCAGCAGCTTAGGTCCGGGCTTGGGGACTGAAGCTTTCTTT. This gives the protein CASSLGPGLGTEAFF. The full variable domain, its missing parts supplied by reference TRBV7-9 and TRBJ1-1, is DTGVSQNPRHKITKRGQNVTFRCDPISEHNRLYWYRQTLGQGPEFLTYFQNEAQLEKSRLLSDRFSAERPKGSFSTLEIQRTEQGDSAMYLCASSLGPGLGTEAFFGQGTRLTVV.

The chain carries TRBV9 and TRBJ1-4; D unresolved. This CDR3 is built from 15 residues. From germline, CDR1 is SGDLS and CDR2 YYNGEE. V dropped 3 bases and J dropped 4 bases, with 13 bases sitting between them. The CDR3 is CASSGEEQINEKLFF. The CDR3 DNA reads as TGTGCCAGCAGCGGAGAGGAACAGATTAATGAAAAACTGTTTTTT.

The chain uses TRBV5-1 and TRBJ1-1; possible D gene TRBD1, 6 bases. The CDR3 is 15 amino acids. The germline V and J ends were trimmed by 4 bases and 10 bases, with 23 bases remaining between them. Germline values: CDR1 SGHRS, CDR2 YFSETQ. CDR3 sequence (DNA): TGCGCCAGCAGCCAGGTGGACAGTAGAGGGGCGGGAGCTTTCTTT. It yields the protein CASSQVDSRGAGAFF.

J is TRBJ1-1 and V is TRBV30; possibly TRBD1 for D (5 bases). V shed 4 bases and J shed 3 bases, with 21 bases lying between them. Germline V gene lookup returns CDR1 GTSNPN and CDR2 SVGIG (reference sequence). This CDR3 is built from 16 residues. CDR3 sequence (DNA): TGTGCCTGGACTTCCGAAGGTTTGTGGGGGGACACTGAAGCTTTCTTT. It is translated as CAWTSEGLWGDTEAFF. Supplemented by reference TRBV30 and TRBJ1-1, the full variable domain reads SQTIHQWPATLVQPVGSPLSLECTVEGTSNPNLYWYRQAAGRGLQLLFYSVGIGQISSEVPQNLSASRPQDRQFILSSKKLLLSDSGFYLCAWTSEGLWGDTEAFFGQGTRLTVV.

This sequence joins TRBV5-4 and TRBJ2-7; possible D gene TRBD2, 6 bases. The length of the CDR3 is 15 residues. V dropped 2 bases and J dropped 4 bases, with 16 bases sitting between them. Germline loops: CDR1 SGHNT, CDR2 YYREEE (reference sequence). The CDR3 nucleotides read TGTGCCAGCAGCTTAGGTCCCAGGGAGGCTTACGAGCAGTACTTC. Amino acids: CASSLGPREAYEQYF.

This sequence joins TRBV5-1 and TRBJ1-2; weak D call: TRBD1 (5 bases). CDR1 SGHRS and CDR2 YFSETQ come from the germline V gene. The V end lost 3 bases, the J end lost 4 bases, and 13 bases lay between the germline ends. The CDR3 sequence is 14 residues long. CDR3 region: CASSSGTGSYGYTF. The CDR3 DNA reads TGCGCCAGCAGCTCAGGGACTGGTAGCTATGGCTACACCTTC.

The chain has TRBV5-6 and TRBJ2-5; D possibly corresponds to TRBD2 (6 bases). The V end lost 2 bases, the J end lost 2 bases, and 10 bases lay between the germline ends. The V gene's germline CDR1 is SGHDT and CDR2 YYEEEE. The CDR3 length is 14 residues. CDR3 residues: CASSLGGWQETQYF. CDR3 nucleotide sequence: TGTGCCAGCAGCTTAGGAGGGTGGCAAGAGACCCAGTACTTC.

V gene TRBV2 combines with J gene TRBJ2-5, with TRBD2 as a possible D gene (7 bases). This CDR3 contains 14 residues. Trimming pared 5 bases from V and 5 bases from J, leaving 15 bases between. The germline gives CDR1 SNHLY, CDR2 FYNNEI. This CDR3 is CASSLARGGETQYF. CDR3 DNA: TGTGCCAGCAGTCTCGCCAGGGGAGGGGAGACCCAGTACTTC.

J is TRBJ2-1 and V is TRBV4-1; D unresolved. The ends were cut back, 1 base at V and 9 bases at J, with 13 bases in the middle. The CDR3 consists of 14 residues. Germline CDR1 reads MGHRA; CDR2 reads YSYEKL. CDR3 coding DNA: TGCGCCAGCAGCCAAGGGCCTGGGGTGGTTGAGCAGTTCTTC. Its translation: CASSQGPGVVEQFF.

The chain uses TRBV7-2 and TRBJ2-1; no definite D call. This CDR3 comprises 13 residues. The germline V gene has CDR1 SGHTA and CDR2 FQGNSA. The ends were cut back, 1 base at V and 1 base at J, with 2 bases in the middle. The CDR3 protein is CASSLGSYNEQFF. The CDR3 DNA sequence: TGTGCCAGCAGCTTAGGTTCCTACAATGAGCAGTTCTTC.

The chain combines TRBV10-3 with TRBJ2-7; 8 nucleotides align to TRBD1. The CDR3 totals 13 residues. CDR1 ENHRY and CDR2 SYGVKD come from the germline V gene. V dropped 10 bases and J dropped 1; count of bases not matched to a gene: 6. This chain's CDR3 is CATWQGASYEQYF. The CDR3 region has the DNA TGTGCCACTTGGCAGGGGGCTTCCTACGAGCAGTACTTC.

The V gene is TRBV2, the J gene TRBJ2-7; D is ambiguous. The CDR3 has 11 residues. Trimming took off 7 bases at V and 3 bases at J, with 7 bases between the two ends. CDR1 is SNHLY and CDR2 is FYNNEI in the germline V gene. The CDR3 sequence: CASNRDYEQYF. The CDR3 DNA sequence: TGTGCCAGCAATCGCGACTACGAGCAGTACTTC.

The J gene is TRBJ2-1, the V gene TRBV18, with 7 nucleotides matching TRBD2. The CDR3 length is 14 residues. The V gene end was trimmed by 6 bases and the J gene end by 5 bases; junction bases not matched to a gene: 7. CDR1 KGHSH and CDR2 LQKENI come from the germline V gene. This chain's CDR3 is CASSPVAGDNEQFF. CDR3 nucleotide sequence: TGTGCCAGCTCCCCCGTGGCGGGGGACAATGAGCAGTTCTTC. Together with reference TRBV18 and TRBJ2-1, the CDR3 gives the full variable domain: NAGVMQNPRHLVRRRGQEARLRCSPMKGHSHVYWYRQLPEEGLKFMVYLQKENIIDESGMPKERFSAEFPKEGPSILRIQQVVRGDSAAYFCASSPVAGDNEQFFGPGTRLTVL.

The J gene is TRBJ1-5, the V gene TRBV2; no definite D call. The CDR3 consists of 14 residues. Germline V lookup: CDR1 SNHLY, CDR2 FYNNEI. The ends were cut back, 6 bases at V and 1 base at J, with 10 bases in the middle. CDR3 region: CASREGLSNQPQHF. The CDR3 coding sequence is TGTGCCAGCAGAGAGGGTTTGAGCAATCAGCCCCAGCATTTT.

V usage is TRBV2 and J usage is TRBJ1-3; D ambiguous. This CDR3 contains 13 residues. CDR1 and CDR2 (germline): SNHLY, FYNNEI. Trimming cost V 6 bases and J 9 bases, with 15 bases left between them. The CDR3 DNA follows: TGTGCCAGCAGGGGGAGCATGGAAAGCACCATATATTTT. Encoded protein: CASRGSMESTIYF. The complete variable domain, with remaining parts taken from reference TRBV2 and TRBJ1-3, reads EPEVTQTPSHQVTQMGQEVILRCVPISNHLYFYWYRQILGQKVEFLVSFYNNEISEKSEIFDDQFSVERPDGSNFTLKIRSTKLEDSAMYFCASRGSMESTIYFGEGSWLTVV.

The rearrangement joins TRBV30 to TRBJ1-3, with D hard to call. Germline assignment: CDR1 GTSNPN and CDR2 SVGIG (reference sequence). Deletions cut 3 bases from V and 7 bases from J, with 19 bases between. The CDR3 is made up of 15 amino acids. In nucleotides, the CDR3 is TGTGCCTGGAGCCGGGGTAGAATGGTTGGGAACACCATATATTTT. This codes for CAWSRGRMVGNTIYF.

V and J are TRBV29-1 and TRBJ2-5; 11 bases align to TRBD2. V shed 1 base and J 1 base; nucleotides not matched to a gene: 14. Germline CDR1 is SQVTM and CDR2 is ANQGSEA. CDR3 length: 19 amino acids. CDR3 region: CSVEVLAGGLRPFQETQYF. CDR3 sequence (DNA): TGCAGCGTTGAAGTCCTAGCGGGGGGTCTAAGGCCCTTCCAAGAGACCCAGTACTTC.

This rearrangement joins TRBV7-2 to TRBJ2-2; tentative D call: TRBD1 (5 bases). The V and J ends lost 2 bases and 6 bases respectively, with 10 bases between them. The CDR3 is made up of 14 amino acids. CDR1 and CDR2 from the germline V gene are SGHTA and FQGNSA. In nucleotides, the CDR3 is TGTGCCAGCAGCTTACAGGGTCCTCCCGGGGAGCTGTTTTTT. This codes for CASSLQGPPGELFF.

This clone was seen once. The chain has TRBV2 and TRBJ1-5, with 8 nucleotides matching TRBD1. Germline V gives CDR1 SNHLY, CDR2 FYNNEI. This CDR3 is 14 amino acids long. V trimming: 8 bases; J trimming: 5 bases; junction bases outside the gene matches: 8. This CDR3 reads CASQITTGDQPQHF. The CDR3 DNA sequence: TGTGCCAGCCAAATAACGACAGGGGATCAGCCCCAGCATTTT.

The V gene is TRBV7-3, the J gene TRBJ2-7, with D perhaps TRBD1 or TRBD2 (5 bases each). The CDR3 is 17 amino acids. Trimming stripped 5 bases from V and 0 bases from J, with 20 bases between. Germline V lookup: CDR1 SGHTA, CDR2 FQGTGA. In nucleotides, the CDR3 is TGTGCCAGCAGCGCAGGCCCGTTGGGGACGAGCTCCTACGAGCAGTACTTC. This encodes CASSAGPLGTSSYEQYF.

The chain has TRBV19 and TRBJ2-7; possibly TRBD1 or TRBD2 for D (5 bases each). Trimming left V 7 bases short and J 0 bases short, with 16 bases between. CDR1 and CDR2 from the germline V gene are LNHDA and SQIVND (reference sequence). CDR3 length: 15 residues. Here the CDR3 reads CASNDGTGSSYEQYF. Here the CDR3 DNA reads TGTGCCAGTAACGACGGGACGGGGAGCTCCTACGAGCAGTACTTC.

V is TRBV5-1 and J is TRBJ1-2; D uncertain. The V gene's germline CDR1 is SGHRS and CDR2 YFSETQ. The CDR3 runs 15 residues. Trimming pared 0 bases from V and 0 bases from J, leaving 9 bases between. The CDR3 spells CASSLEPGANYGYTF. The DNA for the CDR3 is TGCGCCAGCAGCTTGGAGCCAGGAGCTAACTATGGCTACACCTTC.

The rearrangement joins TRBV19 to TRBJ1-2; D is perhaps TRBD1 (6 bases). Germline V gives CDR1 LNHDA, CDR2 SQIVND (reference sequence). The CDR3 has 12 amino acids. The CDR3: CVRDRRPYGYTF. The CDR3 DNA is TGTGTCCGAGACAGGAGACCCTATGGCTACACCTTC.